Included here is one T cell receptor (beta chain) sequence, with context. This clone was detected once. What antigen it recognizes has not been identified. No qualities accompany the bases; no much larger clone lies one base away. Enrolling through a virtual design, the prospective study's participants ranged in age from roughly 18 to 89 years and lived across roughly 24 United States geographic areas. Cohort assignment in the prospective study relied on participant-reported clinical history from a screening survey and a study questionnaire. In the prospective study, mobile phlebotomists collected whole blood, serum and a nasopharyngeal or oropharyngeal swab from each participant. Over an approximately 2-month period, participants in the prospective study had the option of providing additional blood draws and questionnaires. Prospective study blood samples were shipped either frozen or at room temperature before DNA extraction.

From cysteine to phenylalanine, the CDR3 is 16 amino acids long. The CDR3 DNA has 48 bases and is translated from base 1. This specimen comes from a study of blood T cell repertoires in COVID-19 (dated by TCRdb to 2020 to 2021). As for the study more broadly: The collaborator samples originated in the United States, Italy and Spain and spanned the acute and convalescent phases of COVID-19. The material from the prospective study consisted of cDNA or gDNA derived from T cells, B-cell-depleted T cells, or PBMCs. The dataset comprised deeply sampled blood TCRbeta repertoires from subjects exposed to, actively infected with, or recovered from COVID-19. The repertoires were made available in a free public database intended to serve as a resource for research on the immune response to SARS-CoV-2. Samples were obtained from the ongoing ImmuneRACE study (first 160 participants) and from 950 to 1,500 subjects provided by 6 global collaborators. Sample metadata almost always included a de-identified subject ID, COVID-19 status, age in years and sex. Where HLA class I and class II types were available, the types were taken from metadata supplied by the sample provider, not from assay-based typing. Paper-wide results and their limitations: Clinical and demographic metadata were provided uncurated, with the amount varying by source and participant.

TCRbeta CDR3 regions were amplified from genomic DNA using the immunoSEQ Assay, a bias-controlled multiplex PCR. In the paper's pipeline: Within the assay, amplification of reference gene primers was used to estimate how many nucleated cells each sample contained. To quantify the absolute abundance of each unique TCRbeta CDR3 rearrangement, sequence reads were collapsed and filtered. For each sample, productive Simpson clonality was calculated by taking the square root of Simpson's diversity index across productive rearrangements. TCRdb's version of the immuneACCESS table is confined to in-frame rearrangements and falls short of the full clone set. An unresolved V gene accounts for under half of the shortfall where checked; the remainder is of unknown origin. That table gives V, J and clone size, and the DNA gave D and trimming. In all, the sample holds approximately 230,000 clones, and around nine tenths of those were seen once. Roughly 15% of the sample is in the top ten clones.

The source of this sequence is a woman aged 50 to 60 with acute COVID-19. The sample was PBMCs or T cells enriched from blood (not recorded which). The chain joins TRBV21-1 to TRBJ1-2; the D call of TRBD1 is as the table states it, not checked on the DNA. TRBV21-1 is listed as a pseudogene. CDR3 reads: CASSKAPGTGGNGYTF. The DNA sequence is TGTGCCAGCAGCAAAGCCCCCGGGACAGGGGGTAATGGCTACACCTTC.